This is a list of T cell receptor beta chains from one sample in a study of T cell repertoires in cytomegalovirus infection. One entry per CDR3 protein, called by TCRdb with MiXCR from the reads. The repertoire has some 250,000 distinct CDR3 sequences, approximately 9.2% of them found once; the top ten carry more than 12%. The sample taken for sequencing was PBMCs. These receptors were collected from a human donor in good health (CMV status not recorded). Some clones in this sample may be carry-over from other donors' samples. The CDR3 runs from the conserved cysteine through the conserved F or W. D genes are given only for firm matches. Expanded clones get a size class; other rows say once, few or many, or leave the size out.

many,-,TRBJ2-2,TRBV7-8,TGTGCCAGCAGCTTATTAGCGTGGGGCGGGGAGCTGTTTTTT,CASSLLAWGGELFF
-,TRBD2,TRBJ2-1,TRBV20-1,TGCAGTGCTAGTGTTCTAGCGGGAGGCTCCTACAATGAGCAGTTCTTC,CSASVLAGGSYNEQFF
-,-,TRBJ2-4,TRBV11-2,TGTGCCAGCAGCTTAGACAGCCTGGGAGCCAAAAACATTCAGTACTTC,CASSLDSLGAKNIQYF
many,-,TRBJ1-4,TRBV6-2/TRBV6-3,TGTGCCAGCAGGAGACCGGGACCGCCGAATGAAAAACTGTTTTTT,CASRRPGPPNEKLFF
many,TRBD2,TRBJ2-5,TRBV28,TGTGCCAGCAGTAACGCGGGGCTAGCGGGCCCTCCAGAGACCCAGTACTTC,CASSNAGLAGPPETQYF
many,-,TRBJ2-1,TRBV11-2,-,CASSFGRGTFF
many,-,TRBJ1-1,TRBV28,TGTGCCAGCACTGTGGCGGGCGTTGAAGCTTTCTTT,CASTVAGVEAFF
many,-,TRBJ1-4,TRBV3-1,TGTGCCAGCAGTCCAGGGACCCTTAATGAAAAACTGTTTTTT,CASSPGTLNEKLFF
few,-,TRBJ2-1,TRBV7-6,TGTGCCAGCAGGCTCAGTAGTGAGACGACGATCTACAATGAGCAGTTCTTC,CASRLSSETTIYNEQFF
many,-,TRBJ1-5,TRBV7-2,TGTGCCAGCAGCTTTACACCTAGCAATCAGCCCCAGCATTTT,CASSFTPSNQPQHF
many,TRBD2,TRBJ2-3,TRBV11-2,TGTGCCAGCAGCCGGGGGGAACTAGCGGGAGGTCGGGTGTATTTT,CASSRGELAGGRVYF
few,TRBD2,TRBJ2-7,TRBV10-2,TGCGCCAGCCGGGAGACTAGCGGGAGCTTCCACGAGCAGTACTTC,CASRETSGSFHEQYF
-,TRBD1,TRBJ1-5,TRBV28,TGTGCCAGCAGTTTCGGACAGGGCAATCCCCAGCATTTT,CASSFGQGNPQHF
once,-,TRBJ1-6,TRBV19,TGTGCCAGTAGTATAGCGACAGATAATTCACCCCTCCACTTT,CASSIATDNSPLHF
-,-,TRBJ1-1,TRBV5-6,TGTGCCAGCAGCTTGGTTGGCTTGGGCAGGAACACTGAAGCTTTCTTT,CASSLVGLGRNTEAFF
many,TRBD1,TRBJ2-5,TRBV7-2,TGTGCCAGCAGTCGCCGACAGGGGGAGACCCAGTACTTC,CASSRRQGETQYF
-,TRBD1,TRBJ1-1,TRBV28,TGTGCCAGCAGTTTGGTCATGGGACAGGGGGCGAGAACTGAAGCTTTCTTT,CASSLVMGQGARTEAFF
many,-,TRBJ1-2,TRBV7-9,TGTGCCAGCAGCTTAGTCCGGAGGGGGGTCAACTATGGCTACACCTTC,CASSLVRRGVNYGYTF
many,-,TRBJ1-5,TRBV7-2,TGTGCCAGCAGCTTAACCCCAGGGAAGAGCAATCAGCCCCAGCATTTT,CASSLTPGKSNQPQHF
many,TRBD2,TRBJ2-1,TRBV7-2,TGTGCCAGCAGCTTACAGCGGGGGGGCCATGAGCAGTTCTTC,CASSLQRGGHEQFF
-,TRBD2,TRBJ2-1,TRBV19,TGTGCCAGTAGTATAGTGGCGACAGGGACTAGCGGGGGGAGGAATGAGCAGTTCTTC,CASSIVATGTSGGRNEQFF
many,-,TRBJ2-7,TRBV19,TGTGCCAGTAGTTACGGGGCCGAGCAGTACTTC,CASSYGAEQYF
many,-,TRBJ2-3,TRBV11-3,TGTGCCAGCAGCTTAACCCGACCGGGTCCGCAGTATTTT,CASSLTRPGPQYF
many,TRBD1,TRBJ1-1,TRBV7-2,TGTGCCAGCAGCTTAGCATGGACAGGGCAGTCTTTCTTT,CASSLAWTGQSFF
many,TRBD2,TRBJ2-1,TRBV7-2,TGTGCCAGCAAGAACCCGGGGGGGCCGCATGAGCAGTTCTTC,CASKNPGGPHEQFF
-,-,TRBJ1-1,TRBV30,TGTGCCTGGAGTGTACGTGGGACTGAAGCTTTCTTT,CAWSVRGTEAFF
few,TRBD1,TRBJ1-1,TRBV5-1,TGCGCCAGCAGCTTGAGGGACAGTGAAGCTTTCTTT,CASSLRDSEAFF
many,TRBD1,TRBJ1-2,TRBV7-8,TGTGCCAGCAGCTCCACAGGGGGCTTAATCCGAACCCATGGCTACACCTTC,CASSSTGGLIRTHGYTF
few,-,TRBJ2-6,TRBV12-5,TGTGCTAGTGGCCTAGACAGTTCTGGGGCCAACGTCCTGACTTTC,CASGLDSSGANVLTF
-,-,TRBJ1-6,TRBV12-3/TRBV12-4,TGTGCCAGCAGATTAGCGGGGGTGGGTGAGCGATCACCCCTCCACTTT,CASRLAGVGERSPLHF
many,-,TRBJ1-6,TRBV7-2,TGTGCCAGCAGCCCGACTAGGACAGCCAATTCACCCCTCCACTTT,CASSPTRTANSPLHF
few,-,TRBJ2-2,TRBV28,TGTGCCAGCAGTTTACTCAACGGGGAGCTGTTTTTT,CASSLLNGELFF
-,-,TRBJ2-2,TRBV29-1,TGCAGCGTTGTCCGGGTTTCGACCGGGGAGCTGTTTTTT,CSVVRVSTGELFF
many,TRBD2,TRBJ2-1,TRBV24-1,TGTGCCACCAGTGATCCAACCCGCCCTAGCGGTAATGAGCAGTTCTTC,CATSDPTRPSGNEQFF
many,-,TRBJ1-5,TRBV28,TGTGCCAGCAGCCCGGGGGCAGGGGCTCAGCCCCAGCATTTT,CASSPGAGAQPQHF
many,TRBD2,TRBJ2-1,TRBV6-2/TRBV6-3,TGTGCCAGCCATAGCGGGAGGGCTGGCGAGCAGTTCTTC,CASHSGRAGEQFF
many,-,TRBJ2-1,TRBV7-8,TGTGCCAGCAGCCCCAGAGGTCGAGGGAACAATGAGCAGTTCTTC,CASSPRGRGNNEQFF
many,-,TRBJ2-1,TRBV2,TGTGCCAGCAGTCGGACTGGTTACAATGAGCAGTTCTTC,CASSRTGYNEQFF
many,-,TRBJ1-5,TRBV15,TGTGCCACCAGGGAAGTCAATCAGCCCCAGCATTTT,CATREVNQPQHF
many,TRBD2,TRBJ2-7,TRBV7-2,TGTGCCAGCAGGTTAGCGGGTCCCTACGAGCAGTACTTC,CASRLAGPYEQYF
many,-,TRBJ2-2,TRBV7-2,TGTGCCAGCAGCGCCTTTAGCGGATACACCGGGGAGCTGTTTTTT,CASSAFSGYTGELFF
few,-,TRBJ2-5,TRBV6-1,TGTGCCAGCAGTTATGGCCCGTCCGGGTTTGATGAGACCCAGTACTTC,CASSYGPSGFDETQYF
many,TRBD2,TRBJ2-3,TRBV7-2,TGTGCCAGCAGCTCCGGGGGGGGGGTCACAGATACGCAGTATTTT,CASSSGGGVTDTQYF
-,TRBD1,TRBJ1-1,TRBV6-2/TRBV6-3,TGTGCCAGCACCCGACAGGGGACGAACACTGAAGCTTTCTTT,CASTRQGTNTEAFF
many,TRBD1,TRBJ1-1,TRBV6-8,TGTGCCAGCAGTTACAAGGGGGCGGACACTGAAGCTTTCTTT,CASSYKGADTEAFF
many,TRBD1,TRBJ1-6,TRBV7-2,TGTGCCAGCAGCTCAGACGACAGGGGTGCACCCCTCCACTTT,CASSSDDRGAPLHF
many,TRBD1,TRBJ1-2,TRBV20-1,TGCAGTGCTAGAGAACAACAGGGGGTAAACTATGGCTACACCTTC,CSAREQQGVNYGYTF
many,TRBD1,TRBJ2-5,TRBV7-2,TGTGCCAGCAGCCCTGACAGGGGTCAAGAGACCCAGTACTTC,CASSPDRGQETQYF
-,-,TRBJ2-1,TRBV25-1,TGTGCCAGCAGTGAATCCGTCAGGGGAAATGAGCAGTTCTTC,CASSESVRGNEQFF
-,-,TRBJ2-7,TRBV6-2/TRBV6-3,TGTGCCAGCAGTTACTCGTCCGGGACACTCCCTGGCGAGCAGTACTTC,CASSYSSGTLPGEQYF
many,-,TRBJ1-5,TRBV19,TGTGCCAGTAGTATAACGGATAGCAATCAGCCCCAGCATTTT,CASSITDSNQPQHF
-,TRBD1,TRBJ2-5,TRBV4-3,TGCGCCAGCAGCGCTAGGGACAGTGGATTCCCAGAGACCCAGTACTTC,CASSARDSGFPETQYF
many,-,TRBJ2-3,TRBV5-1,TGCGCCAGCAGCAAAGGGACATCAGGGACAGATACGCAGTATTTT,CASSKGTSGTDTQYF
many,TRBD2,TRBJ2-5,TRBV7-8,TGTGCCAGCAGCTTAGATGAGCGGGGAGAGACCCAGTACTTC,CASSLDERGETQYF
few,-,TRBJ2-1,TRBV11-3,TGTGCCAGCAGCCAACGGACAGAGAACAATGAGCAGTTCTTC,CASSQRTENNEQFF